A single sample gave rise to the 10 T cell receptor beta chains below, sequenced in a study of regulatory T cells in long-lasting Graves disease. Through Arm-PCR of CDR3 regions and iRepertoire HTBI primers, TCR beta libraries were built. TCRdb processed the multiplex PCR reads anew with MiXCR; each CDR3 protein has one entry. Here the sample spans about 540,000 distinct CDR3 sequences, approximately 13% being singletons. Documented time point: newly diagnosed GD, antithyroid drugs for less than 3 months. PBMC RNA was the source of the TCR library. Separately, the same data were catalogued under a study of T cells in Graves' hyperthyroidism and ophthalmopathy.

The sample in question was peripheral blood mononuclear cells (PBMCs), obtained at new diagnosis, from a patient treated with antithyroid drugs. These receptors all come from a man younger than 45 with Graves disease.

This clonotype was seen at least ten times. The chain has TRBV2 and TRBJ1-1; D ambiguous. Trimming took off 7 bases at V and 12 bases at J, with 21 bases between the two ends. Germline CDR1 SNHLY, CDR2 FYNNEI. CDR3 length: 13 residues. This CDR3 is CASTTLEAVGPFF. CDR3 coding DNA: TGTGCCAGCACTACGCTGGAGGCGGTCGGTCCTTTCTTT.

This clonotype was picked up many times. This sequence joins TRBV27 and TRBJ1-5; no definite D call. The germline gives CDR1 MNHEY, CDR2 SMNVEV (reference sequence). The CDR3 extends over 16 amino acids. Trimming removed 1 base from V and 5 bases from J, with 15 bases in between. As DNA, the CDR3 is TGTGCCAGCAGTTTATTCGCCGGGGTTAGGGATCAGCCCCAGCATTTT. Translation: CASSLFAGVRDQPQHF.

The CDR3 spells CASEEGETEAFF. The CDR3 bases are TGTGCCAGCGAAGAGGGGGAGACTGAAGCTTTCTTT. This rearrangement joins TRBV6-1 to TRBJ1-1; tentatively, D is TRBD1 (6 bases). The V end lost 8 bases, the J end lost 5 bases, and 12 bases lay between the germline ends. The CDR3 sequence is 12 residues long. Germline V CDR1 and CDR2: MNHNS, SASEGT.

This clonotype was seen a single time. It may be a read error: a sequence one base away is much more abundant. This chain uses TRBV20-1 with TRBJ1-5; D possibly corresponds to TRBD1 (5 bases). The germline gives CDR1 DFQATT, CDR2 SNEGSKA (reference sequence). The CDR3 length is 18 residues. The CDR3 sequence: CSARDLETDIESNQHQHF. CDR3 DNA sequence: TGCAGTGCTAGAGATCTTGAGACAGACATCGAGAGCAATCAGCACCAGCATTTT.

The chain has TRBV10-3 and TRBJ2-3; the match to TRBD1 covers 9 bases. V lost 9 bases and J lost 1; bases outside the gene matches: 8. Germline V lookup: CDR1 ENHRY, CDR2 SYGVKD. The CDR3 runs 15 residues. The CDR3 DNA follows: TGTGCCATTCAGACAAGGACAGGGGGCACAGATACGCAGTATTTT. Amino acid sequence: CAIQTRTGGTDTQYF.

This clonotype was seen more than once but under ten times. The chain links TRBV5-1 to TRBJ1-5, with TRBD1 identical over 7 bases. V shed 4 bases, J shed 6 bases, and the junction held 10 bases outside the gene matches. CDR3 length equals 15 residues. Germline V gene sequence: CDR1 SGHRS, CDR2 YFSETQ. CDR3 bases: TGCGCCAGCAGCATCACAGGGGAGGAGGGTCAGCCCCAGCATTTT. The encoded protein is CASSITGEEGQPQHF.

There are a few counts of this clonotype. This chain links TRBV5-1 with TRBJ2-5; no clear D gene. Germline assignment: CDR1 SGHRS and CDR2 YFSETQ. The CDR3 contains 14 residues. Trimming cost V 2 bases and J 3 bases, with 11 bases left between them. CDR3 DNA: TGCGCCAGCAGCTTATTGCACACTGAAGAGACCCAGTACTTC. Encoded protein: CASSLLHTEETQYF.

The sample holds many counts of this clonotype. The genes are TRBV2 and TRBJ1-5; 9 bases are shared with TRBD1. V dropped 3 bases and J dropped 9; count of bases not matched to a gene: 9. The V gene's germline CDR1 is SNHLY and CDR2 FYNNEI. The CDR3 consists of 15 residues. This CDR3 reads CASSDRTGDRGPQHF. CDR3 nucleotide sequence: TGTGCCAGCAGTGACAGGACAGGGGACCGGGGGCCCCAGCATTTT.

The chain has TRBV20-1 and TRBJ2-1; TRBD2 might be the D (6 bases). CDR3 length: 15 amino acids. Germline CDR1 and CDR2: DFQATT and SNEGSKA (reference sequence). The germline V and J ends were trimmed by 4 bases and 4 bases, with 17 bases remaining between them. CDR3 amino acids: CSAKSVGRGYNEQFF. The CDR3 bases are TGCAGTGCTAAATCCGTCGGGCGGGGTTACAATGAGCAGTTCTTC.

This clonotype showed up many times. The genes are TRBV12-5 and TRBJ1-1, with D uncertain. The V end lost 2 bases, the J end lost 4 bases, and 11 bases lay between the germline ends. The CDR3 totals 14 residues. Looked up from germline, CDR1 is LGHNT and CDR2 is FRNRAP. CDR3 nucleotides: TGTGCTAGTGGTTTGAATACATGGGGCACTGAAGCTTTCTTT. Translating gives CASGLNTWGTEAFF. Supplemented by reference TRBV12-5 and TRBJ1-1, the full variable domain reads DARVTQTPRHKVTEMGQEVTMRCQPILGHNTVFWYRQTMMQGLELLAYFRNRAPLDDSGMPKDRFSAEMPDATLATLKIQPSEPRDSAVYFCASGLNTWGTEAFFGQGTRLTVV.